In its sample, the clone carrying this TCR beta chain was seen many times. The sample is drawn from a study of T cells in Graves' hyperthyroidism and ophthalmopathy. Researchers amplified the TCR beta CDR3 regions from RNA transcripts. With the HTBI primer set, the TCR CDR3 went through a first round of RT-PCR. TCRdb used MiXCR to reprocess the multiplex PCR reads, holding one entry per CDR3 protein. The sample carries over 250,000 distinct CDR3 sequences, around a quarter recorded once. This CDR3 has 18 amino acids. The J segment lost 5 bases and the V segment lost 3 bases, leaving 15 bases of the junction unmatched. Germline CDR1 ENHRY, CDR2 SYGVKD.

The specimen was blood. This receptor was obtained from a man in his forties with Graves' hyperthyroidism that later progressed to Graves' ophthalmopathy. The rearrangement uses TRBV10-3 and TRBJ2-5, with 10 bases matching TRBD2. CDR3 bases: TGTGCCATCAGTGAACCCGGACTAGCGGACCCTTTCGAGGAGACCCAGTACTTC. This gives the protein CAISEPGLADPFEETQYF.